This TCR beta chain was found in a study of blood T cell repertoires in COVID-19. Background on the study: Sites in the United States, Italy and Spain provided acute and convalescent COVID-19 samples.

Germline V gene data show CDR1 as KGHSH and CDR2 as LQKENI. V lost 4 bases and J 12 bases, leaving 28 bases between the germline ends. The CDR3 is made up of 16 amino acids. Profiling relied on immunoSEQ multiplex PCR, and the TCRdb table lists in-frame clones only, not all of them. This sample yields some 250,000 clones, of which 88% are seen a single time; around 0.67% belongs to the top ten. The source material was peripheral blood. The chain links TRBV18 to TRBJ2-7; D perhaps matches TRBD1 (6 bases). The receptor was isolated from a human donor in a cohort sampled during active COVID-19. The CDR3 coding sequence is TGTGCCAGCTCACTTCAAACCTCACAGGGTTTGGGGTCTCTGTACTTC. As protein: CASSLQTSQGLGSLYF.